This T cell receptor beta chain appears in the sequencing data of a study of long-term antiretroviral therapy in people with HIV. Runs used v3.0 of the immunoSEQ assay and were done at survey level. Measured with immunoSEQ multiplex PCR; TCRdb has only the in-frame clones, and not every one. Found here are more than 25,000 clones, 95% to 98% of them singletons; the top ten hold approximately 2%. Germline CDR1 reads DFQATT; CDR2 reads SNEGSKA (reference sequence). With 6 bases clipped from V and 11 bases from J, the junction kept 5 bases outside the gene matches. This CDR3 comprises 11 residues. The receptor was isolated from a man aged 30 to 39 with HIV. This chain connects TRBV20-1 to TRBJ1-4; 8 nucleotides align to TRBD1. Specimen: unsorted PBMCs, collected 7.6 years after starting antiretroviral therapy. Here the CDR3 reads CSAQDREKLFF. The CDR3 bases are TGCAGTGCACAGGACAGGGAGAAACTGTTTTTT.